These T cell receptor beta chains were read from a single sample in a study of OX40 agonist ivuxolimab in advanced cancers. Here immunoSEQ multiplex PCR was the method, and the copy in TCRdb shows in-frame clones only, minus some. Counted here are roughly 11,000 clones, 80% to 90% occurring once; the ten biggest clones make up about 14%. Sequenced here: CD4+ or CD8+ T cells sorted from blood, sampled in a trial of the OX40 agonist ivuxolimab. The receptors originated from an adult with an advanced solid tumor such as melanoma, head and neck, liver or kidney cancer. The CDR3 runs from the conserved cysteine through the conserved F or W. Each record gives: V gene, J gene, D gene, clone size, CDR3 protein, CDR3 DNA. The D gene is left open where the match is weak. Rows may omit the clone size; those that give it use once, few, many or a size class.

v_gene: TRBV11-2
j_gene: TRBJ1-2
d_gene: TRBD1
abundance: NA
CDR3aa: CASSLDGTTGYGYTF
CDR3nt: TGTGCCAGCAGCTTAGATGGGACGACAGGGTATGGCTACACCTTC

v_gene: TRBV11-2
j_gene: TRBJ2-3
d_gene: NA
abundance: few
CDR3aa: CASSLVGRTSTDTQYF
CDR3nt: TGTGCCAGCAGCTTAGTGGGCAGGACTAGCACAGATACGCAGTATTTT

v_gene: TRBV7-6
j_gene: TRBJ2-5
d_gene: NA
abundance: few
CDR3aa: CASSSGETQYF
CDR3nt: TGTGCCAGCAGCTCAGGGGAGACCCAGTACTTC

v_gene: TRBV11-3
j_gene: TRBJ2-7
d_gene: NA
abundance: NA
CDR3aa: CASSLARGSSYEQYF
CDR3nt: TGTGCCAGCAGCTTAGCACGGGGGAGCTCCTACGAGCAGTACTTC

v_gene: TRBV5-4
j_gene: TRBJ1-2
d_gene: TRBD1
abundance: NA
CDR3aa: CASSFMGQINYGYTF
CDR3nt: TGTGCCAGCAGCTTCATGGGACAGATTAACTATGGCTACACCTTC

v_gene: TRBV30
j_gene: TRBJ1-6
d_gene: NA
abundance: once
CDR3aa: CAWSGGTSGSPLHF
CDR3nt: TGTGCCTGGAGTGGAGGGACCTCGGGGTCACCCCTCCACTTT

v_gene: TRBV7-9
j_gene: TRBJ2-1
d_gene: TRBD2
abundance: once
CDR3aa: CASSLGGSGTHNEQFF
CDR3nt: TGTGCCAGCAGCTTAGGCGGTAGCGGGACCCACAATGAGCAGTTCTTC

v_gene: TRBV30
j_gene: TRBJ1-1
d_gene: NA
abundance: NA
CDR3aa: CAWTTGIYTEAFF
CDR3nt: TGTGCCTGGACCACCGGGATTTACACTGAAGCTTTCTTT

v_gene: TRBV21-1
j_gene: TRBJ2-3
d_gene: NA
abundance: NA
CDR3aa: CASSKSRWRDTQYF
CDR3nt: TGTGCCAGCAGCAAAAGTAGGTGGAGAGATACGCAGTATTTT

v_gene: TRBV10-3
j_gene: TRBJ2-2
d_gene: NA
abundance: NA
CDR3aa: CAGGAGGELFF
CDR3nt: TGTGCGGGGGGGGCCGGCGGGGAGCTGTTTTTT

v_gene: TRBV2
j_gene: TRBJ1-1
d_gene: NA
abundance: NA
CDR3aa: CASSEWRNTEAFF
CDR3nt: TGTGCCAGCAGTGAATGGAGAAACACTGAAGCTTTCTTT

v_gene: TRBV6-5
j_gene: TRBJ2-5
d_gene: TRBD2
abundance: NA
CDR3aa: CALVLAGGPGETQYF
CDR3nt: TGTGCCCTAGTTCTAGCGGGAGGGCCTGGAGAGACCCAGTACTTC

v_gene: TRBV11-2
j_gene: TRBJ2-7
d_gene: NA
abundance: NA
CDR3aa: CASSLGGGVSYEQYF
CDR3nt: TGTGCCAGCAGCTTAGGAGGGGGTGTGAGCTACGAGCAGTACTTC

v_gene: TRBV11-2
j_gene: TRBJ2-4
d_gene: NA
abundance: NA
CDR3aa: CASSSDGNIQYF
CDR3nt: TGTGCCAGCAGCTCGGACGGGAACATTCAGTACTTC

v_gene: TRBV11-2
j_gene: TRBJ1-1
d_gene: NA
abundance: NA
CDR3aa: CASSLVVEAFF
CDR3nt: TGTGCCAGCAGCTTAGTTGTGGAAGCTTTCTTT

v_gene: TRBV7-9
j_gene: TRBJ2-6
d_gene: NA
abundance: NA
CDR3aa: CASSSDRNVLTF
CDR3nt: TGTGCCAGCAGCTCGGACAGAAACGTCCTGACTTTC

v_gene: TRBV27
j_gene: TRBJ1-2
d_gene: NA
abundance: NA
CDR3aa: CASKTGGLRDGYTF
CDR3nt: TGTGCCAGCAAAACCGGGGGCCTCCGGGATGGCTACACCTTC

v_gene: TRBV15
j_gene: TRBJ1-2
d_gene: TRBD1
abundance: NA
CDR3aa: CATSSSYGTGASMGYTF
CDR3nt: TGTGCCACCAGCAGTTCATACGGGACAGGAGCCTCTATGGGCTACACCTTC

v_gene: TRBV29-1
j_gene: TRBJ1-2
d_gene: NA
abundance: NA
CDR3aa: CSVVGDYGYTF
CDR3nt: TGCAGCGTTGTTGGAGACTATGGCTACACCTTC

v_gene: TRBV7-9
j_gene: TRBJ1-3
d_gene: TRBD1
abundance: NA
CDR3aa: CASSPRQGWGNTIYF
CDR3nt: TGTGCCAGCAGCCCTCGACAGGGGTGGGGAAACACCATATATTTT

v_gene: TRBV13
j_gene: TRBJ2-7
d_gene: NA
abundance: NA
CDR3aa: CASSTHGATYEQYF
CDR3nt: TGTGCCAGCAGCACCCACGGGGCCACCTACGAGCAGTACTTC

v_gene: TRBV4-1
j_gene: TRBJ2-5
d_gene: NA
abundance: NA
CDR3aa: CASSQDQGAWETQYF
CDR3nt: TGCGCCAGCAGCCAAGATCAAGGGGCTTGGGAGACCCAGTACTTC

v_gene: TRBV6-5
j_gene: TRBJ2-7
d_gene: NA
abundance: NA
CDR3aa: CASSYSWGTSYEQYF
CDR3nt: TGTGCCAGCAGTTACTCCTGGGGGACCTCCTACGAGCAGTACTTC

v_gene: TRBV6-1
j_gene: TRBJ2-7
d_gene: NA
abundance: NA
CDR3aa: CASSEDGPSYEQYF
CDR3nt: TGTGCCAGCAGTGAAGATGGACCCTCCTACGAGCAGTACTTC

v_gene: TRBV6-4
j_gene: TRBJ2-1
d_gene: TRBD1
abundance: NA
CDR3aa: CASSPGTGADEQFF
CDR3nt: TGTGCCAGCTCTCCCGGGACAGGGGCCGATGAGCAGTTCTTC

v_gene: TRBV7-9
j_gene: TRBJ2-2
d_gene: NA
abundance: once
CDR3aa: CASSPRLSQNTGELFF
CDR3nt: TGTGCCAGCAGCCCGCGCCTTTCACAGAACACCGGGGAGCTGTTTTTT

v_gene: TRBV7-6
j_gene: TRBJ2-2
d_gene: TRBD2
abundance: NA
CDR3aa: CASSFAGGPNTGELFF
CDR3nt: TGTGCCAGCAGCTTCGCGGGGGGTCCAAACACCGGGGAGCTGTTTTTT

v_gene: TRBV7-9
j_gene: TRBJ2-3
d_gene: TRBD2
abundance: NA
CDR3aa: CASSSPGLAGESTDTQYF
CDR3nt: TGTGCCAGCAGCTCCCCCGGACTAGCGGGGGAAAGCACAGATACGCAGTATTTT

v_gene: TRBV7-2
j_gene: TRBJ2-7
d_gene: TRBD2
abundance: NA
CDR3aa: CASSWTSGGAQEQYF
CDR3nt: TGTGCCAGCAGCTGGACTAGCGGGGGGGCTCAAGAGCAGTACTTC

v_gene: TRBV4-2
j_gene: TRBJ1-1
d_gene: NA
abundance: NA
CDR3aa: CASSQGPMNTEAFF
CDR3nt: TGTGCCAGCAGCCAGGGACCCATGAACACTGAAGCTTTCTTT

v_gene: TRBV7-7
j_gene: TRBJ1-2
d_gene: NA
abundance: NA
CDR3aa: CASSLVPSNYGYTF
CDR3nt: TGTGCCAGCAGCTTAGTTCCTTCTAACTATGGCTACACCTTC

v_gene: TRBV11-2
j_gene: TRBJ2-1
d_gene: TRBD1
abundance: NA
CDR3aa: CASSLVGTGDEQFF
CDR3nt: TGTGCCAGCAGCTTAGTGGGGACAGGGGACGAGCAGTTCTTC

v_gene: TRBV2
j_gene: TRBJ2-1
d_gene: TRBD2
abundance: NA
CDR3aa: CASRASGGAYNEQFF
CDR3nt: TGTGCCAGCAGGGCTAGCGGGGGGGCTTACAATGAGCAGTTCTTC

v_gene: TRBV10-3
j_gene: TRBJ2-3
d_gene: TRBD1
abundance: once
CDR3aa: CAISESVGGGGDTQYF
CDR3nt: TGTGCCATCAGTGAGTCAGTAGGGGGCGGTGGAGATACGCAGTATTTT

v_gene: TRBV13
j_gene: TRBJ2-1
d_gene: TRBD2
abundance: NA
CDR3aa: CASSLLYEGLAGNEQFF
CDR3nt: TGTGCCAGCAGCTTACTCTACGAAGGACTAGCGGGGAATGAGCAGTTCTTC

v_gene: TRBV27
j_gene: TRBJ2-7
d_gene: NA
abundance: NA
CDR3aa: CASSPYPTYEQYF
CDR3nt: TGTGCCAGCAGCCCCTACCCAACCTACGAGCAGTACTTC

v_gene: TRBV2
j_gene: TRBJ2-7
d_gene: TRBD1
abundance: NA
CDR3aa: CASSRPGQIYEQYF
CDR3nt: TGTGCCAGCAGTCGACCGGGACAGATATACGAGCAGTACTTC

v_gene: TRBV7-9
j_gene: TRBJ2-7
d_gene: NA
abundance: NA
CDR3aa: CASSPHRLSYEQYF
CDR3nt: TGTGCCAGCAGCCCGCACCGGCTATCCTACGAGCAGTACTTC

v_gene: TRBV27
j_gene: TRBJ1-5
d_gene: NA
abundance: NA
CDR3aa: CASSLGVTNQPQHF
CDR3nt: TGTGCCAGCAGTCTGGGGGTGACCAATCAGCCCCAGCATTTT

v_gene: TRBV27
j_gene: TRBJ2-7
d_gene: TRBD1
abundance: NA
CDR3aa: CASSLEGQGNEQYF
CDR3nt: TGTGCCAGCAGTTTAGAGGGACAGGGAAACGAGCAGTACTTC

v_gene: TRBV10-2
j_gene: TRBJ1-1
d_gene: NA
abundance: once
CDR3aa: CASRHVANTEAFF
CDR3nt: TGCGCCAGCCGCCACGTGGCGAACACTGAAGCTTTCTTT

v_gene: TRBV5-5
j_gene: TRBJ2-7
d_gene: NA
abundance: NA
CDR3aa: CASSGKGPHEQYF
CDR3nt: TGTGCCAGCAGCGGGAAGGGACCCCACGAGCAGTACTTC

v_gene: TRBV9
j_gene: TRBJ1-4
d_gene: TRBD1
abundance: NA
CDR3aa: CASSVGGQPNEKLFF
CDR3nt: TGTGCCAGCAGCGTAGGGGGACAGCCTAATGAAAAACTGTTTTTT

v_gene: TRBV9
j_gene: TRBJ2-7
d_gene: NA
abundance: NA
CDR3aa: CASGDGLNYEQYF
CDR3nt: TGTGCCAGCGGGGACGGGCTTAACTACGAGCAGTACTTC

v_gene: TRBV27
j_gene: TRBJ2-1
d_gene: NA
abundance: NA
CDR3aa: CASTGAGVDNEQFF
CDR3nt: TGTGCCAGCACTGGGGCAGGGGTAGACAATGAGCAGTTCTTC

v_gene: TRBV7-9
j_gene: TRBJ1-4
d_gene: TRBD1
abundance: NA
CDR3aa: CASSPDRGPEKLFF
CDR3nt: TGTGCCAGCAGCCCGGACAGGGGGCCTGAAAAACTGTTTTTT

v_gene: TRBV4-1
j_gene: TRBJ2-7
d_gene: TRBD2
abundance: NA
CDR3aa: CASSQEWAGAYEQYF
CDR3nt: TGCGCCAGCAGCCAAGAATGGGCGGGGGCCTACGAGCAGTACTTC

v_gene: TRBV14
j_gene: TRBJ1-1
d_gene: NA
abundance: NA
CDR3aa: CASTWGNTEAFF
CDR3nt: TGTGCCAGCACATGGGGAAACACTGAAGCTTTCTTT

v_gene: TRBV2
j_gene: TRBJ2-7
d_gene: TRBD2
abundance: medium-sized
CDR3aa: CASRGGLGAQYEQYF
CDR3nt: TGTGCCAGCCGGGGGGGGTTAGGGGCACAGTACGAGCAGTACTTC

v_gene: TRBV7-9
j_gene: TRBJ1-4
d_gene: NA
abundance: NA
CDR3aa: CASSLDGNEKLFF
CDR3nt: TGTGCCAGCAGCTTAGACGGTAATGAAAAACTGTTTTTT

v_gene: TRBV6-5
j_gene: TRBJ2-2
d_gene: NA
abundance: NA
CDR3aa: CASSPRWGDTGELFF
CDR3nt: TGTGCCAGCAGTCCCCGGTGGGGCGACACCGGGGAGCTGTTTTTT